The 25 T cell receptor beta chains listed next were all sequenced from one sample in a study of siplizumab effects on memory and regulatory T cells. Sequenced by immunoSEQ multiplex PCR; TCRdb stores in-frame clones only, minus some. Here the sample spans 50,000 to 75,000 clones, just over 95% being singletons. What was sequenced was naive CD8+ T cells sorted from blood. These receptors were taken from a human donor in good health.

The chain couples TRBV27 to TRBJ2-1; 11 bases are a match to TRBD1. Germline V gives CDR1 MNHEY, CDR2 SMNVEV (reference sequence). There are 17 residues in the CDR3. V trimming: 5 bases; J trimming: 3 bases; junction bases outside the gene matches: 9. The DNA for the CDR3 is TGTGCCAGCAGTAAAACACCCGGGACAGGGGGCTACAATGAGCAGTTCTTC. It specifies CASSKTPGTGGYNEQFF.

V and J are TRBV6-1 and TRBJ2-5, with 9 positions matching TRBD2. The CDR3 extends over 16 amino acids. Germline-derived CDR1 and CDR2 are MNHNS and SASEGT. V shed 1 base and J 0 bases; nucleotides not matched to a gene: 3. The CDR3 DNA is TGTGCCAGCAGTGAAGGGCTAGCGGGGTACCAAGAGACCCAGTACTTC. It translates to CASSEGLAGYQETQYF.

As to this clone: One end of the junction does not line up with germline, which may come from a read error. The same CDR3 can be traced to other DNA sequences in this sample. This chain joins TRBV10-3 and TRBJ2-7; D is unresolved. From germline, CDR1 is ENHRY and CDR2 SYGVKD. The CDR3 contains 12 residues. This CDR3 reads CAIGPNSYEQYF. The CDR3 DNA reads as TGTGCCATTGGACCTAACTCCTACGAGCAATACTTC.

The V and J genes are TRBV4-1 and TRBJ1-1; D is unresolved. Germline CDR1 is MGHRA and CDR2 is YSYEKL. The CDR3 length is 13 residues. The V end was cut by 3 bases, the J end by 7 bases, with 12 bases between. CDR3 loop: CASSHFISGEAFF. In nucleotides, the CDR3 is TGCGCCAGCAGCCACTTTATATCTGGTGAAGCTTTCTTT.

The rearrangement uses TRBV7-9 and TRBJ2-3; 8 bases align to TRBD2. After removal of 2 bases from V and 3 bases from J, the junction contained 10 bases not matched to a gene. The CDR3 covers 17 residues. Germline CDR1 SEHNR, CDR2 FQNEAQ (reference sequence). The CDR3 nucleotides are TGTGCCAGCAGCTTACCCCGGGGGGGGACTGGGACAGATACGCAGTATTTT. It is translated as CASSLPRGGTGTDTQYF. The complete variable domain, with remaining parts taken from reference TRBV7-9 and TRBJ2-3, reads DTGVSQNPRHKITKRGQNVTFRCDPISEHNRLYWYRQTLGQGPEFLTYFQNEAQLEKSRLLSDRFSAERPKGSFSTLEIQRTEQGDSAMYLCASSLPRGGTGTDTQYFGPGTRLTVL.

The V gene is TRBV27, the J gene TRBJ2-3; D tentatively fits TRBD1 or TRBD2 (5 bases each). Germline CDR1 MNHEY, CDR2 SMNVEV (reference sequence). Trimming removed 5 bases from V and 2 bases from J, with 14 bases in between. The CDR3 has 15 amino acids. CDR3 nucleotides: TGTGCCAGCAGTCCGGGACGGATCCCCACAGATACGCAGTATTTT. The encoded protein is CASSPGRIPTDTQYF.

This chain joins TRBV9 and TRBJ2-1, with D unresolved. Per germline, CDR1 SGDLS and CDR2 YYNGEE. Trimming took off 0 bases at V and 9 bases at J, with 13 bases between the two ends. The CDR3 spans 14 residues. The DNA for the CDR3 is TGTGCCAGCAGCGTAGCTAGATGGGGTTTTGAGCAGTTCTTC. Its translation is CASSVARWGFEQFF.

The chain couples TRBV5-8 to TRBJ2-6; D is ambiguous. CDR3 length: 17 residues. V lost 4 bases and J lost 3, with 17 bases in between. In germline, CDR1 is SGHTS, CDR2 YDEGEE. CDR3 in amino acids: CASSPVGILDGANVLTF. DNA for the CDR3: TGTGCCAGCAGCCCGGTTGGGATCTTGGATGGGGCCAACGTCCTGACTTTC.

This chain uses TRBV7-3 with TRBJ2-7; perhaps TRBD1 as D (6 bases). The CDR3 covers 16 residues. V lost 3 bases and J lost 4, with 19 bases in between. In germline, CDR1 is SGHTA, CDR2 FQGTGA. In DNA form, the CDR3 reads TGTGCCAGCAGCTTGGGGGCCCCCAGTGGAGAGTACGAGCAGTACTTC. Translated: CASSLGAPSGEYEQYF.

This chain uses TRBV15 with TRBJ2-7, with 10 bases that match TRBD1. The CDR3 contains 23 residues. In germline, CDR1 is LNHNV, CDR2 YYDKDF (reference sequence). Losses at the gene ends were 1 base for V and 0 bases for J; bases not matched to a gene: 24. The CDR3 region has the DNA TGTGCCACCAGCAGAGGTCCCTTAGGGGGTTCCGGGACAGGGGAATCCCTCTCCTACGAGCAGTACTTC. This sequence encodes CATSRGPLGGSGTGESLSYEQYF. The entire variable domain, with the rest obtained from reference TRBV15 and TRBJ2-7, is as follows: DAMVIQNPRYQVTQFGKPVTLSCSQTLNHNVMYWYQQKSSQAPKLLFHYYDKDFNNEADTPDNFQSRRPNTSFCFLDIRSPGLGDTAMYLCATSRGPLGGSGTGESLSYEQYFGPGTRLTVT.

V is TRBV7-3 and J is TRBJ2-7; 11 bases fit TRBD2. Germline V gives CDR1 SGHTA, CDR2 FQGTGA. The CDR3 loop spans 15 amino acids. Trimming cost V 5 bases and J 0 bases; bases outside gene matches: 3. CDR3 sequence reads: CASSVAGGSSYEQYF. The CDR3 coding sequence is TGTGCCAGCAGCGTAGCGGGGGGGAGCTCCTACGAGCAGTACTTC.

The chain carries TRBV13 and TRBJ2-7; 9 nucleotides agree with TRBD1. Germline lookup yields CDR1 PRHDT and CDR2 FYEKMQ (reference sequence). V lost 5 bases to trimming and J lost 4 bases; unmatched junction nucleotides: 6. CDR3 size: 14 residues. CDR3 in amino acids: CASSLSGQGYEQYF. The CDR3 DNA follows: TGTGCCAGCAGCCTTTCGGGACAGGGATACGAGCAGTACTTC.

The chain employs TRBV2 and TRBJ2-3; 9 bases agree with TRBD1. V shed 10 bases, J shed 4 bases, and the junction held 21 bases outside the gene matches. The germline V gene encodes CDR1 SNHLY and CDR2 FYNNEI. The CDR3 runs 18 residues. The CDR3 reads CAIRLWDREETTADTQYF. The CDR3 DNA follows: TGTGCCATTAGACTATGGGACAGGGAGGAAACCACGGCAGATACGCAGTATTTT.

V usage is TRBV27 and J usage is TRBJ2-5; 11 bases map to TRBD1. The trim removed 1 base at V and 4 bases at J, leaving 8 bases unmatched. The germline gives CDR1 MNHEY, CDR2 SMNVEV (reference sequence). This CDR3 is 17 amino acids long. The CDR3 loop is CASSLWKGQGAGETQYF. CDR3 in DNA: TGTGCCAGCAGTTTATGGAAAGGACAGGGGGCAGGAGAGACCCAGTACTTC.

The genes are TRBV13 and TRBJ2-7, with 9 bases fitting TRBD2. With V trimmed by 3 bases and J by 2 bases, 5 bases remained unmatched. Germline-derived CDR1 and CDR2 are PRHDT and FYEKMQ (reference sequence). The CDR3 has 15 amino acids. The CDR3 bases are TGTGCCAGCAGCTTTGCTAGCGGGGCGGCCTACGAGCAGTACTTC. Translating it yields CASSFASGAAYEQYF.

V is TRBV7-9 and J is TRBJ2-7; TRBD1 aligns across 7 bases. The length of the CDR3 is 15 residues. Germline V gives CDR1 SEHNR, CDR2 FQNEAQ (reference sequence). V lost 4 bases, J lost 5 bases, and 11 bases stayed unmatched. CDR3 nucleotides: TGTGCCAGCAGCTCCGAAAGGGACAGCCACGACGAGCAGTACTTC. Translated, it gives CASSSERDSHDEQYF.

The rearrangement joins TRBV7-6 to TRBJ2-3, with TRBD2 matching over 16 bases. The V gene end was trimmed by 5 bases and the J gene end by 6 bases; junction bases not matched to a gene: 8. The CDR3 covers 17 residues. Germline assignment: CDR1 SGHVS and CDR2 FNYEAQ. CDR3 nucleotide sequence: TGTGCCAGCAGCCTAGGGACTAGCGGGGGGGCCAGGGATACGCAGTATTTT. As protein: CASSLGTSGGARDTQYF.

The chain links TRBV4-2 to TRBJ2-1; possibly TRBD2 for D (7 bases). V gave up 0 bases and J gave up 4 bases, with 13 bases separating them. Germline-derived CDR1 and CDR2 are LGHNA and YNFKEQ. The CDR3 has 16 amino acids. The CDR3 DNA is TGTGCCAGCAGCCAAGAGGAGGCGGGGGCTTACAATGAGCAGTTCTTC. Its protein product is CASSQEEAGAYNEQFF.

The chain links TRBV6-5 to TRBJ2-7, with 11 bases fitting TRBD2. Trimming took 0 bases from V and 2 from J; bases not matched to a gene: 3. The CDR3 sequence is 16 residues long. Germline loops: CDR1 MNHEY, CDR2 SVGAGI. CDR3 loop: CASSYSTSGVAYEQYF. CDR3 DNA sequence: TGTGCCAGCAGTTACTCGACTAGCGGGGTCGCCTACGAGCAGTACTTC.

The chain couples TRBV4-2 to TRBJ1-1; no clear D gene. This CDR3 has 15 amino acids. V gave up 0 bases and J gave up 3 bases, with 11 bases separating them. CDR1 is LGHNA and CDR2 is YNFKEQ in the germline V gene. The CDR3 nucleotides read TGTGCCAGCAGCCAAGATCCCGGGCTGGACACTGAAGCTTTCTTT. It codes for CASSQDPGLDTEAFF.

The chain is built from TRBV5-5 and TRBJ1-1; tentative D call: TRBD1 (5 bases). V lost 4 bases to trimming and J lost 7 bases, with 20 bases between them. The CDR3 consists of 15 residues. CDR1 is SGHKS, CDR2 YYEKEE, per germline (reference sequence). The CDR3, as DNA: TGTGCCAGCAGCCCGATGCCCCCAGGGAACGGTGAAGCTTTCTTT. Translating it yields CASSPMPPGNGEAFF. Filled out from reference TRBV5-5 and TRBJ1-1, the complete variable domain reads DAGVTQSPTHLIKTRGQQVTLRCSPISGHKSVSWYQQVLGQGPQFIFQYYEKEERGRGNFPDRFSARQFPNYSSELNVNALLLGDSALYLCASSPMPPGNGEAFFGQGTRLTVV.

The chain joins TRBV5-1 to TRBJ2-3; possibly TRBD1 for D (5 bases). With 1 base removed from V and 0 bases from J, the gap between germline ends came to 12 bases. Looked up from germline, CDR1 is SGHRS and CDR2 is YFSETQ. The CDR3 consists of 16 residues. CDR3 sequence: CASSLYGAGSTDTQYF. The CDR3 nucleotides read TGCGCCAGCAGCTTGTATGGGGCAGGGAGCACAGATACGCAGTATTTT.

The chain links TRBV15 to TRBJ2-7, with TRBD1 matching 9 bases. V shed 4 bases, J shed 5 bases, and the junction held 6 bases outside the gene matches. Germline-derived CDR1 and CDR2 are LNHNV and YYDKDF (reference sequence). This CDR3 is built from 14 residues. CDR3 DNA: TGTGCCACCAGCACCCACCGGGACAGGGACGAGCAGTACTTC. Translation gives CATSTHRDRDEQYF. Filled out from reference TRBV15 and TRBJ2-7, the complete variable domain reads DAMVIQNPRYQVTQFGKPVTLSCSQTLNHNVMYWYQQKSSQAPKLLFHYYDKDFNNEADTPDNFQSRRPNTSFCFLDIRSPGLGDTAMYLCATSTHRDRDEQYFGPGTRLTVT.

This sequence joins TRBV10-1 and TRBJ2-1; the D call may be TRBD1 or TRBD2 (5 bases each). The germline V gene encodes CDR1 WNHNN and CDR2 SYGVQD (reference sequence). V lost 3 bases and J 8 bases, leaving 17 bases between the germline ends. This CDR3 has 15 residues. In nucleotides, the CDR3 is TGCGCCAGCAGTGACGAGGAATACGGGGCCTATGAGCAGTTCTTC. It is translated as CASSDEEYGAYEQFF.

This chain links TRBV5-6 with TRBJ2-1; D is unclear. CDR3 size: 14 residues. V was cut by 2 bases and J by 1 base, with 7 bases left in between. Germline values: CDR1 SGHDT, CDR2 YYEEEE. CDR3 nucleotides: TGTGCCAGCAGCTTACCAGTATCCTACAATGAGCAGTTCTTC. Translated: CASSLPVSYNEQFF.